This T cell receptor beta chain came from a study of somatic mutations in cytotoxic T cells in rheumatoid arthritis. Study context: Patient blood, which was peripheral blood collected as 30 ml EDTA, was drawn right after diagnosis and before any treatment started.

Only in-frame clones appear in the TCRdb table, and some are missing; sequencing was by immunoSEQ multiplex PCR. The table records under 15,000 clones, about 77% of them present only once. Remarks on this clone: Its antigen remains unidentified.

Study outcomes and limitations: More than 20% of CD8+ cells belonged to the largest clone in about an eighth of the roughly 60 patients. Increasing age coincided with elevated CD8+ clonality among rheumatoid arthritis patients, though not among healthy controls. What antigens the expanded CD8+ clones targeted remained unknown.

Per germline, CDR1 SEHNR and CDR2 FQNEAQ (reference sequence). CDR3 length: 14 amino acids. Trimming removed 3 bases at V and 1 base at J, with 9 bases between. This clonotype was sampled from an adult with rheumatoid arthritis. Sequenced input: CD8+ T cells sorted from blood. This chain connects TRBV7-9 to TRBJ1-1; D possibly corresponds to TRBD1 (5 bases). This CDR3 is CASSFGGKNTEAFF. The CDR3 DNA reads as TGTGCCAGCAGCTTTGGGGGGAAGAACACTGAAGCTTTCTTT.